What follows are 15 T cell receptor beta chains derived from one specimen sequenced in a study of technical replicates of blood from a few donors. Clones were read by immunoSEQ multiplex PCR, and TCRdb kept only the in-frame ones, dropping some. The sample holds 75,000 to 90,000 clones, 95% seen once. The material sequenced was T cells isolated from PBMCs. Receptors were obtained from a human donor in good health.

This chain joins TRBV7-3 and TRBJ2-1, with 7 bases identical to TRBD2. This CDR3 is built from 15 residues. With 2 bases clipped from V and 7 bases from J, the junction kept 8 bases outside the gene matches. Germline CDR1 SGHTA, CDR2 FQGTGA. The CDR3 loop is CASSLFLREINEQFF. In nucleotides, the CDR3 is TGTGCCAGCAGCTTATTTTTGCGGGAGATAAATGAGCAGTTCTTC.

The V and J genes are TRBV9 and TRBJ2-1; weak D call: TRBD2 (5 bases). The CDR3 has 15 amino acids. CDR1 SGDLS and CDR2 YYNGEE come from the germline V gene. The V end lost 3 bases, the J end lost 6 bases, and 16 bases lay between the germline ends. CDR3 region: CASSAGLLAGNEQFF. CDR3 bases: TGTGCCAGCAGCGCCGGACTCCTTGCGGGCAATGAGCAGTTCTTC.

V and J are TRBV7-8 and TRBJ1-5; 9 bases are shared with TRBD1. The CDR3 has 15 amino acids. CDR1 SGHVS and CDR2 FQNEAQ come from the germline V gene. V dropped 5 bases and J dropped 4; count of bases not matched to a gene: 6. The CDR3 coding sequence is TGTGCCAGCAGCACAGGACAGGGGAGTAATCAGCCCCAGCATTTT. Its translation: CASSTGQGSNQPQHF.

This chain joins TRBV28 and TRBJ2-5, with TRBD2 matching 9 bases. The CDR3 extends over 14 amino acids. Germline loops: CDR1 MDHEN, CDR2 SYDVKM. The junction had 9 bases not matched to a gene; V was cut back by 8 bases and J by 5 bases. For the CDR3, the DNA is TGTGCCAGCGGCCCTAGCGGGAACTTTGAGACCCAGTACTTC. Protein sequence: CASGPSGNFETQYF.

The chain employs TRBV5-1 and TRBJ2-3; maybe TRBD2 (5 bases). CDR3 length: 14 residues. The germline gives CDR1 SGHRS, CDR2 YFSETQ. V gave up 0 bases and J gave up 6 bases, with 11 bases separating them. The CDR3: CASSLERPEDTQYF. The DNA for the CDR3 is TGCGCCAGCAGCTTGGAGCGGCCAGAGGATACGCAGTATTTT. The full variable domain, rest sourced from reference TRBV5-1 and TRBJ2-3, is KAGVTQTPRYLIKTRGQQVTLSCSPISGHRSVSWYQQTPGQGLQFLFEYFSETQRNKGNFPGRFSGRQFSNSRSEMNVSTLELGDSALYLCASSLERPEDTQYFGPGTRLTVL.

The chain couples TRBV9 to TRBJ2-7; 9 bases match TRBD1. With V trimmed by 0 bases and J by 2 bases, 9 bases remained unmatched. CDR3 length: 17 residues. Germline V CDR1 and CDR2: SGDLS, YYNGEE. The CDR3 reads CASSVVPRDRDAYEQYF. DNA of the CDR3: TGTGCCAGCAGCGTAGTCCCCCGGGACAGGGATGCCTACGAGCAGTACTTC.

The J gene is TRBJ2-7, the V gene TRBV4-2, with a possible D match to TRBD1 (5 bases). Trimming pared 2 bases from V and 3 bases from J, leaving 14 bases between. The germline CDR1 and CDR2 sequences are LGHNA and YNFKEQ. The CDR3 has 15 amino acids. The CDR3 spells CASSQKEGQGYEQYF. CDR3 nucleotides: TGTGCCAGCAGCCAAAAAGAAGGGCAGGGCTACGAGCAGTACTTC.

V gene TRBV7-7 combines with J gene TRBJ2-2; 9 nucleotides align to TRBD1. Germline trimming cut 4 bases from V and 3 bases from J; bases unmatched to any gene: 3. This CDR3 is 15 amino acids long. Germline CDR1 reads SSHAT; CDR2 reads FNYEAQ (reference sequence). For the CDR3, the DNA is TGTGCCAGCAGCTCCACAGGGGGCTACACCGGGGAGCTGTTTTTT. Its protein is CASSSTGGYTGELFF.

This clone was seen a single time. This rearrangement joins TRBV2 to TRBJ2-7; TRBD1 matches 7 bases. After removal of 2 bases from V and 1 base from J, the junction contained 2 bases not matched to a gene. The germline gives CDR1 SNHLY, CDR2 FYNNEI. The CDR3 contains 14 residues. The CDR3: CASSETGESYEQYF. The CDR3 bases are TGTGCCAGCAGTGAAACAGGGGAGTCCTACGAGCAGTACTTC.

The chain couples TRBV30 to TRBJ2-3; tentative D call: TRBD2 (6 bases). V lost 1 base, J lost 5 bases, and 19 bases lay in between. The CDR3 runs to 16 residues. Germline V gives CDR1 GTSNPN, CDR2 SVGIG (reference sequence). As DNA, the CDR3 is TGTGCCTGGAGTGGACTAGATGCTCCCCCGGTAGATACGCAGTATTTT. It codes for CAWSGLDAPPVDTQYF.

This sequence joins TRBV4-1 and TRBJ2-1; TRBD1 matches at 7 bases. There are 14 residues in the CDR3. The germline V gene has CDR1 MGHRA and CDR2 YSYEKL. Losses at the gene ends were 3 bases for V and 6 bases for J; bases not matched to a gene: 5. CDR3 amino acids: CASSHRTGGNEQFF. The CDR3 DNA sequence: TGCGCCAGCAGCCATAGGACAGGCGGCAATGAGCAGTTCTTC.

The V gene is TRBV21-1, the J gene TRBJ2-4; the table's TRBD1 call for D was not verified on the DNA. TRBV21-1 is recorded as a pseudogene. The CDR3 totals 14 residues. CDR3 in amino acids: CASTLQAAKNIQYF. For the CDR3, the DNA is TGTGCCAGCACTTTACAGGCGGCCAAAAACATTCAGTACTTC.

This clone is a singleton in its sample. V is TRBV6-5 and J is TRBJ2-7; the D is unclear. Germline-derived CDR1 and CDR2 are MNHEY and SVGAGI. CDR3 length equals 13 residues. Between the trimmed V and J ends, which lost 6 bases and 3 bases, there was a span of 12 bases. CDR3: CASSLDSFYEQYF. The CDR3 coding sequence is TGTGCCAGCAGCCTTGATAGCTTCTACGAGCAGTACTTC.

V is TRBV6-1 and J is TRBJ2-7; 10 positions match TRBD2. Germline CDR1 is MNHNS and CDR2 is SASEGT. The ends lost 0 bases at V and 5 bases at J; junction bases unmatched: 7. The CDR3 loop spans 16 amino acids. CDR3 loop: CASSEARASGSHEQYF. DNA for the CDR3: TGTGCCAGCAGTGAAGCTCGGGCTAGCGGGAGCCACGAGCAGTACTTC.

For the CDR3, the DNA is TGTGCCAGCAGCCACTTCCAGGGTACCTCTGGGGCCAACGTCCTGACTTTC. Encoded protein: CASSHFQGTSGANVLTF. The V call is TRBV4-2, the J call TRBJ2-6; perhaps TRBD1 as D (5 bases). The V gene lost 3 bases and the J gene lost 0 bases, with 12 bases spanning the gap. The V gene's germline CDR1 is LGHNA and CDR2 YNFKEQ. This CDR3 region has 17 residues.